A single sample is the source of the 8 T cell receptor beta chains below, sequenced in a study of T-cell reconstitution after alpha-beta-depleted transplantation in children. The TCRbeta library incorporated unique molecular identifiers. TCRdb redid the calling of the PCR reads with MiXCR, one entry per CDR3 protein. The sample lists more than 150,000 distinct CDR3 sequences; roughly 7.5% were seen once. The source material was PBMCs from the stem cell graft donor, sampled from the stem cell graft. These receptors all stem from a human donor who donated a stem cell graft to a child with Wiskott-Aldrich syndrome.

This clonotype was recorded at least ten times. The genes are TRBV12-3 or TRBV12-4 and TRBJ1-1, with D possibly being TRBD1 (6 bases). The CDR3 spans 14 residues. Trimming removed 7 bases at V and 5 bases at J, with 17 bases between. CDR3 in DNA: TGTGCCAGCACCTTACAGGGAGCGGGAACTGAAGCTTTCTTT. Its translation is CASTLQGAGTEAFF.

The chain uses TRBV20-1 and TRBJ1-2; possibly TRBD1 for D (5 bases). The germline V gene encodes CDR1 DFQATT and CDR2 SNEGSKA (reference sequence). V was trimmed by 0 bases and J by 6 bases, leaving 20 bases between them. The CDR3 totals 16 residues. For the CDR3, the DNA is TGCAGTGCTAGAGATCTATCAGGGCGCAATCGGGATGGCTACACCTTC. Encoded protein: CSARDLSGRNRDGYTF.

This clonotype appeared many times. The chain carries TRBV20-1 and TRBJ2-2, with D perhaps TRBD2 (5 bases). The CDR3 sequence is 15 residues long. Trimming removed 6 bases at V and 1 base at J, with 15 bases between. Germline CDR1 DFQATT, CDR2 SNEGSKA (reference sequence). The CDR3 loop reads CSANQDSQNTGELFF. In nucleotides, the CDR3 is TGCAGTGCAAACCAGGACTCCCAGAACACCGGGGAGCTGTTTTTT.

This clonotype was detected many times. This chain uses TRBV5-1 with TRBJ2-1; maybe TRBD2 (6 bases). The CDR3 loop spans 16 amino acids. Looked up from germline, CDR1 is SGHRS and CDR2 is YFSETQ. Trimming shortened V by 0 bases and J by 9 bases, and 19 bases separated the two germline ends. CDR3 sequence (DNA): TGCGCCAGCAGCTTGGCCGCGCGACTAGGTCAGGGTGAGCAGTTCTTC. Encoded protein: CASSLAARLGQGEQFF.

This clonotype has a count of ten or more. The CDR3 spells CASSRGDQPQHF. The CDR3, as DNA: TGTGCCAGCAGCAGAGGGGATCAGCCCCAGCATTTT. V gene TRBV7-9 combines with J gene TRBJ1-5; TRBD1 might be the D (5 bases). The CDR3 runs to 12 residues. The ends were cut back, 5 bases at V and 5 bases at J, with 7 bases in the middle. Germline V lookup: CDR1 SEHNR, CDR2 FQNEAQ (reference sequence).

This clonotype was seen repeatedly, ten times or more. The rearrangement joins TRBV9 to TRBJ2-1; the match to TRBD1 covers 9 bases. The CDR3 contains 17 residues. V was clipped by 1 base and J by 7 bases; unmatched bases: 12. The germline V gene has CDR1 SGDLS and CDR2 YYNGEE. This CDR3 is CASSVYSGTGPLNEQFF. The CDR3 region has the DNA TGTGCCAGCAGCGTATACAGTGGGACAGGGCCTCTGAATGAGCAGTTCTTC.

This clonotype showed up many times. The chain combines TRBV29-1 with TRBJ2-7, with D possibly matching TRBD2 (5 bases). The V gene lost 7 bases and the J gene lost 2 bases, with 12 bases spanning the gap. The CDR3 runs to 12 residues. The germline CDR1 and CDR2 sequences are SQVTM and ANQGSEA. The CDR3 loop is CSAGMFTYEQYF. The CDR3 nucleotides read TGCAGCGCCGGGATGTTCACCTACGAGCAGTACTTC.

There are many counts of this clonotype. The chain has TRBV7-7 and TRBJ2-5; 12 nucleotides align to TRBD2. This CDR3 region has 14 residues. V shed 3 bases, J shed 5 bases, and the junction held 1 base outside the gene matches. CDR1 is SSHAT and CDR2 is FNYEAQ in the germline V gene (reference sequence). CDR3 region: CASSLGTSGETQYF. The DNA for the CDR3 is TGTGCCAGCAGCTTGGGGACTAGCGGGGAGACCCAGTACTTC.